The T cell receptor (beta chain) under discussion was sequenced for a study of glioma-infiltrating T cells after dendritic cell vaccination. Findings of the study overall: Higher TCR clonality did not directly relate to longer survival. Higher pretreatment TIL content predicted longer progression-free time and survival.

The PCR used 60 V beta and 13 J beta primers. TCRdb's copy holds only in-frame clones and misses some; the assay was immunoSEQ multiplex PCR. The data show tens of thousands of clones, with roughly 90% seen just once and approximately 2.9% held by the top ten. As concerns this clone: The target antigen is unknown.

The CDR3 runs 14 residues. Trimming took off 5 bases at V and 2 bases at J, with 12 bases between the two ends. Germline V CDR1 and CDR2: MNHEY, SMNVEV (reference sequence). None of the glioblastoma patients had an isocitrate dehydrogenase mutation. This material consisted of blood, taken before dendritic cell vaccination. V usage is TRBV27 and J usage is TRBJ1-2; no firm D call. This clonotype was sampled from a human donor with glioblastoma. The CDR3 sequence is CASSTGRGNYGYTF. CDR3 in DNA: TGTGCCAGCAGTACCGGGAGAGGGAACTATGGCTACACCTTC.